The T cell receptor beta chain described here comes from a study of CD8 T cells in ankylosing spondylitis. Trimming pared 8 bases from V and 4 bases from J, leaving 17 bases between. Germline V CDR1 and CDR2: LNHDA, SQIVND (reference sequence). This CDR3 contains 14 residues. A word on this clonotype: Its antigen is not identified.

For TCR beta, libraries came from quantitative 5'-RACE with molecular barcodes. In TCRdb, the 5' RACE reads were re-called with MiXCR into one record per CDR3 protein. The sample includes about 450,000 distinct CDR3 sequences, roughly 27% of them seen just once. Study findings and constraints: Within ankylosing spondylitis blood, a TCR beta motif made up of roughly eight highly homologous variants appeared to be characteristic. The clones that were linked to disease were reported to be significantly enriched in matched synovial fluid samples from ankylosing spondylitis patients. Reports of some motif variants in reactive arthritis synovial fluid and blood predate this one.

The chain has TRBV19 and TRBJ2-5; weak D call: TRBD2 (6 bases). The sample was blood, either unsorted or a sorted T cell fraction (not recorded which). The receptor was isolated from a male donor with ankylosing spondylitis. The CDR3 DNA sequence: TGTGCCAGTCGGGGGAGAGAGGGAGGAGAGACCCAGTACTTC. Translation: CASRGREGGETQYF.